The rows below give T cell receptor beta chains drawn from one sample of a study of blood T cell repertoires in COVID-19. Clones were sequenced by immunoSEQ multiplex PCR, and TCRdb holds only the in-frame ones, with some missing. Here the sample spans fewer than 45,000 clones, 85% being singletons. Material for sequencing was peripheral blood. These receptors came from a man aged 45 to 65 with active COVID-19. The CDR3 runs from the conserved cysteine through the conserved F or W. A D gene is named only where the DNA matches it firmly. Part of the rows lack a size; the others show once, few, many or a class for expanded clones.

>TRBJ2-7|TRBV2|NA|NA
CASSRWFNGEQYF
TGTGCCAGCAGTCGTTGGTTTAACGGCGAGCAGTACTTC
>TRBJ1-1|TRBV21-1|NA|NA
CASSRNRGPYTEAFF
TGTGCCAGCAGCAGGAACAGGGGACCCTACACTGAAGCTTTCTTT
>TRBJ2-1|TRBV12-3/TRBV12-4|NA|NA
CASTLGGASEQFF
TGTGCCAGCACCCTGGGGGGGGCCAGTGAGCAGTTCTTC
>TRBJ2-5|TRBV7-9|NA|TRBD2
CASSGGLAGWETQYF
TGTGCCAGCAGCGGCGGACTAGCGGGGTGGGAGACCCAGTACTTC
>TRBJ1-5|TRBV18|NA|TRBD1
CASSETGGDQPQHF
TGTGCCAGCTCAGAGACAGGGGGCGATCAGCCCCAGCATTTT
>TRBJ1-1|TRBV4-3|NA|NA
CASSQGTMGTEAFF
TGCGCCAGCAGCCAGGGGACAATGGGCACTGAAGCTTTCTTT
>TRBJ1-2|TRBV27|NA|NA
CASSLSWRAAQFGYTF
TGTGCCAGCAGTTTATCGTGGAGGGCTGCGCAGTTTGGCTACACCTTC
>TRBJ1-2|TRBV19|medium-sized|NA
CASSLGLLEEYYTF
TGTGCCAGTAGTCTGGGACTTCTGGAAGAGTACTACACCTTC
>TRBJ2-7|TRBV3-1/TRBV3-2|NA|NA
CASSQDKQEQYF
TGTGCCAGCAGCCAAGATAAACAGGAGCAGTACTTC
>TRBJ2-5|TRBV20-1|NA|TRBD1
CSASGRGIETQYF
TGCAGTGCTAGTGGCAGGGGGATTGAGACCCAGTACTTC
>TRBJ1-5|TRBV2|once|NA
CASSVERSNQPQHF
TGTGCCAGCAGTGTCGAGAGGTCCAATCAGCCCCAGCATTTT
>TRBJ1-6|TRBV7-2|NA|NA
CASSLAWRVDNSPLHF
TGTGCCAGCAGCTTAGCGTGGCGGGTCGATAATTCACCCCTCCACTTT
>TRBJ1-2|TRBV12-5|NA|NA
CASEAGTGFGYTF
TGTGCTAGTGAGGCGGGGACGGGCTTTGGCTACACCTTC
>TRBJ1-4|TRBV5-4|NA|TRBD1
CASKLQGAGEKLFF
TGTGCCAGCAAACTACAGGGGGCAGGTGAAAAACTGTTTTTT
>TRBJ1-4|TRBV7-9|NA|NA
CASSAAGGDPEKLFF
TGTGCCAGCAGCGCGGCCGGAGGGGACCCTGAAAAACTGTTTTTT
>TRBJ1-5|TRBV12-5|few|TRBD1
CASGSRGATPQHF
TGTGCTAGTGGTTCCAGGGGGGCTACGCCCCAGCATTTT
>TRBJ1-2|TRBV10-3|NA|TRBD1
CAIRRLDRDYGYTF
TGTGCCATCAGGAGATTGGACAGGGATTATGGCTACACCTTC
>TRBJ2-7|TRBV3-1/TRBV3-2|NA|NA
CASSGQTYEQYF
TGTGCCAGCAGCGGTCAGACCTACGAGCAGTACTTC
>TRBJ2-5|TRBV7-9|NA|NA
CASSLPVETQYF
TGTGCCAGCAGCTTACCCGTGGAGACCCAGTACTTC
>TRBJ2-7|TRBV28|NA|TRBD2
CASYEAGSPYEQYF
TGTGCCAGCTATGAAGCGGGGAGCCCCTACGAGCAGTACTTC
>TRBJ2-5|TRBV5-4|NA|TRBD2
CASSMTSGGAKQETQYF
TGTGCCAGCAGCATGACTAGCGGGGGGGCCAAACAAGAGACCCAGTACTTC
>TRBJ2-6|TRBV2|NA|TRBD1
CATLTRPGQGFSGANVLTF
TGTGCCACCCTGACTAGACCGGGACAGGGTTTTTCTGGGGCCAACGTCCTGACTTTC
>TRBJ2-7|TRBV5-1|NA|TRBD2
CASSRGLAGGGEQYF
TGCGCCAGCAGCAGGGGACTAGCGGGTGGTGGCGAGCAGTACTTC
>TRBJ2-7|TRBV3-1/TRBV3-2|NA|NA
CASSFTPTEQYF
TGTGCCAGCAGCTTTACCCCGACTGAGCAGTACTTC
>TRBJ1-2|TRBV9|NA|TRBD1
CASSVEQGGGYTF
TGTGCCAGCAGCGTAGAACAGGGGGGCGGCTACACCTTC
>TRBJ2-2|TRBV18|NA|NA
CASSPPTGGGSGELFF
TGTGCCAGCTCACCACCCACGGGGGGCGGATCCGGGGAGCTGTTTTTT
>TRBJ1-4|TRBV3-1/TRBV3-2|few|NA
CASSQDMGRGSEKLFF
TGTGCCAGCAGCCAAGATATGGGCAGGGGAAGCGAAAAACTGTTTTTT
>TRBJ1-1|TRBV28|NA|NA
CASSLPTENTEAFF
TGTGCCAGCAGTTTACCCACAGAGAACACTGAAGCTTTCTTT
>TRBJ2-3|TRBV10-3|NA|NA
CAISEGGGSTDTQYF
TGTGCCATCAGTGAGGGGGGGGGCTCCACAGATACGCAGTATTTT